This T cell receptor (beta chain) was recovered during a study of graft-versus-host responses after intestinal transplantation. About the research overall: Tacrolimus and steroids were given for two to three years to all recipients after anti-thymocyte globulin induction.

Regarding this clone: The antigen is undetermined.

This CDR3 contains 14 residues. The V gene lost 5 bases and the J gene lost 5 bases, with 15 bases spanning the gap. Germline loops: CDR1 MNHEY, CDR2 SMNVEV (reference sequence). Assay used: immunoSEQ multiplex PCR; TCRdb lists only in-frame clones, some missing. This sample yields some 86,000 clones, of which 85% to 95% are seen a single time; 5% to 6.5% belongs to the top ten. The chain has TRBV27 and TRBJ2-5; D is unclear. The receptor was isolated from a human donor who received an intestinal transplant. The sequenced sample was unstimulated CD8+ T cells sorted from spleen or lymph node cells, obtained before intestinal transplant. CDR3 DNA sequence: TGTGCCAGCAGTCCGGGCCACCAAATGGAGACCCAGTACTTC. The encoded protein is CASSPGHQMETQYF.